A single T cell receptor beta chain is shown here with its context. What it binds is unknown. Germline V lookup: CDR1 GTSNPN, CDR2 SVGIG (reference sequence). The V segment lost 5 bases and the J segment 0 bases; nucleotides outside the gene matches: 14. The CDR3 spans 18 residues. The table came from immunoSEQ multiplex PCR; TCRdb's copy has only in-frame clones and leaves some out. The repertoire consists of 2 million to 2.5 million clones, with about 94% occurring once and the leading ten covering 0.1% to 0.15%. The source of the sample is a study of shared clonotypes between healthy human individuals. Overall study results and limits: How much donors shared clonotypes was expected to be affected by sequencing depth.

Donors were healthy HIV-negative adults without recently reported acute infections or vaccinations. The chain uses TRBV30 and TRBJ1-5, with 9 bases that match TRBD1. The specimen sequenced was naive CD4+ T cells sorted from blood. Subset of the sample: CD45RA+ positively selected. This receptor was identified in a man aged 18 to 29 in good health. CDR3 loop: CAWAKRTGESYSNQPQHF. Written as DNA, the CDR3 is TGTGCCTGGGCGAAGAGGACAGGGGAAAGTTATAGCAATCAGCCCCAGCATTTT.